The 9 T cell receptor beta chains listed next were all sequenced from one sample in a study of T cell repertoires in cytomegalovirus infection. TCRdb re-called the reads through MiXCR, storing one row per CDR3 protein. The sample lists around 290,000 distinct CDR3 sequences, roughly 24% occurring once. Sequencing was done on a sample of PBMCs. These receptors were taken from a human donor in good health (CMV status not recorded). Some clones in this sample may be carry-over from other donors' samples.

This clonotype occurred many times. This chain joins TRBV28 and TRBJ2-6, with D hard to call. Trimming left V 1 base short and J 0 bases short, with 4 bases between. Germline CDR1 is MDHEN and CDR2 is SYDVKM. The CDR3 contains 15 residues. This CDR3 reads CASSLLVSGANVLTF. DNA for the CDR3: TGTGCCAGCAGTTTATTGGTCTCTGGGGCCAACGTCCTGACTTTC. Full variable domain (rest looked up from reference TRBV28 and TRBJ2-6): DVKVTQSSRYLVKRTGEKVFLECVQDMDHENMFWYRQDPGLGLRLIYFSYDVKMKEKGDIPEGYSVSREKKERFSLILESASTNQTSMYLCASSLLVSGANVLTFGAGSRLTVL.

This clonotype was recorded once. The chain employs TRBV20-1 and TRBJ2-3; 8 nucleotides match TRBD2. Per germline, CDR1 DFQATT and CDR2 SNEGSKA (reference sequence). After removal of 5 bases from V and 2 bases from J, the junction contained 6 bases not matched to a gene. The CDR3 runs to 14 residues. Here the CDR3 reads CSAYTSGATDTQYF. In DNA, the CDR3 is TGCAGTGCTTATACTAGCGGAGCCACAGATACGCAGTATTTT.

The table lists this clonotype with many counts. The chain carries TRBV19 and TRBJ2-2, with no clear D. The V gene lost 10 bases and the J gene lost 1 base, with 4 bases spanning the gap. The CDR3 is made up of 11 amino acids. The germline CDR1 and CDR2 sequences are LNHDA and SQIVND (reference sequence). The CDR3 reads CATGNTGELFF. The CDR3 coding sequence is TGTGCCACTGGGAACACCGGGGAGCTGTTTTTT. Full variable domain (remainder filled in from reference TRBV19 and TRBJ2-2): DGGITQSPKYLFRKEGQNVTLSCEQNLNHDAMYWYRQDPGQGLRLIYYSQIVNDFQKGDIAEGYSVSREKKESFPLTVTSAQKNPTAFYLCATGNTGELFFGEGSRLTVL.

Ten or more counts support this clonotype. This chain links TRBV11-2 with TRBJ2-7; TRBD2 agrees at 7 bases. Trimming took 1 base from V and 3 from J; bases not matched to a gene: 3. CDR3 length: 14 amino acids. Germline V lookup: CDR1 SGHAT, CDR2 FQNNGV. In nucleotides, the CDR3 is TGTGCCAGCAGCTTAGTTGGGGGGGTCTACGAGCAGTACTTC. Protein product: CASSLVGGVYEQYF.

This clonotype was counted ten times or more. The chain recombines TRBV6-2 or TRBV6-3 with TRBJ1-2, with 9 bases fitting TRBD1. Trimming removed 2 bases from V and 4 bases from J; junction bases left unmatched: 14. From germline, CDR1 is MNHEY and CDR2 SVGEGT. This CDR3 comprises 18 residues. The CDR3 sequence: CASSYLKGQGGTLYGYTF. In DNA, the CDR3 is TGTGCCAGCAGTTACCTGAAGGGACAGGGTGGGACCCTCTATGGCTACACCTTC.

This clonotype showed up many times. The chain uses TRBV7-2 and TRBJ2-1; 7 bases are shared with TRBD2. This CDR3 region has 18 residues. Germline assignment: CDR1 SGHTA and CDR2 FQGNSA. Losses at the gene ends were 0 bases for V and 1 base for J; bases not matched to a gene: 9. The CDR3 DNA reads TGTGCCAGCAGCTTAGCGCACCTAGCGGCAGGTTCCTACAATGAGCAGTTCTTC. This translates into CASSLAHLAAGSYNEQFF.

This chain links TRBV9 with TRBJ1-1, with D perhaps TRBD1 (6 bases). CDR1 and CDR2 from the germline V gene are SGDLS and YYNGEE. The V end was cut by 3 bases, the J end by 1 base, with 10 bases between. This CDR3 has 14 amino acids. As DNA, the CDR3 is TGTGCCAGCAGCGGCGGGACACCGAACACTGAAGCTTTCTTT. It codes for CASSGGTPNTEAFF. Using reference TRBV9 and TRBJ1-1 for the parts outside the CDR3, the full variable domain is DSGVTQTPKHLITATGQRVTLRCSPRSGDLSVYWYQQSLDQGLQFLIQYYNGEERAKGNILERFSAQQFPDLHSELNLSSLELGDSALYFCASSGGTPNTEAFFGQGTRLTVV.

This clonotype was seen repeatedly, ten times or more. V gene TRBV7-9 combines with J gene TRBJ1-1; D ambiguous. This CDR3 has 14 residues. V lost 5 bases and J lost 4, with 14 bases in between. Germline lookup yields CDR1 SEHNR and CDR2 FQNEAQ (reference sequence). This chain's CDR3 is CASSELAPVTEAFF. The CDR3 DNA reads TGTGCCAGCAGCGAGCTGGCCCCTGTCACTGAAGCTTTCTTT.

The chain has TRBV7-2 and TRBJ1-4, with D unresolved. V shed 1 base and J shed 8 bases, with 17 bases lying between them. Germline-derived CDR1 and CDR2 are SGHTA and FQGNSA. This CDR3 is built from 16 residues. The CDR3 here is CASSLVGGIGREKLFF. Here the CDR3 DNA reads TGTGCCAGCAGCTTAGTCGGAGGGATAGGGCGCGAAAAACTGTTTTTT.